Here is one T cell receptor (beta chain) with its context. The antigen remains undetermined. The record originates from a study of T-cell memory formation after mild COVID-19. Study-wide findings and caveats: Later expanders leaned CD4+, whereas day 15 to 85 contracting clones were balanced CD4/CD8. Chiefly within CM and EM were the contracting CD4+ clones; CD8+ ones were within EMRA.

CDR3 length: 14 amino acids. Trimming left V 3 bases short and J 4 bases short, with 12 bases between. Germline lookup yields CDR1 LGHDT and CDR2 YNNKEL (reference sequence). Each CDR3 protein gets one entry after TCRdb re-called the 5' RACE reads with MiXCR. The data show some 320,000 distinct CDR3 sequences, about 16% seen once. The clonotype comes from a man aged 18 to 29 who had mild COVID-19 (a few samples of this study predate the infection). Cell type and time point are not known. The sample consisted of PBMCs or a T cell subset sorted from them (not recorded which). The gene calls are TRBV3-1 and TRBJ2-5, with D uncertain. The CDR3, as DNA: TGTGCCAGCAGCCAGCTTCATCAGACAGAGACCCAGTACTTC. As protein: CASSQLHQTETQYF.